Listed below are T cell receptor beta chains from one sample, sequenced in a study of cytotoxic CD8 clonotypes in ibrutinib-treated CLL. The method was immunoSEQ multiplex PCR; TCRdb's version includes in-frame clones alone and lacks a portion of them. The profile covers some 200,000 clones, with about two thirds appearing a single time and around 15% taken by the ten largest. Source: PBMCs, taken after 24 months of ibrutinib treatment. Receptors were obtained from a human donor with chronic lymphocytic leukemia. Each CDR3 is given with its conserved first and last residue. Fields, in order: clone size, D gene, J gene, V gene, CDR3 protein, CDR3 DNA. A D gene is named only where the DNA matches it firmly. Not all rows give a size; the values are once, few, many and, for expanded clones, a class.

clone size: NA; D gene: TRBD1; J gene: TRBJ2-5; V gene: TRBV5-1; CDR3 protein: CASSTGVWETQYF; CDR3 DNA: TGCGCCAGCAGTACAGGGGTTTGGGAGACCCAGTACTTC
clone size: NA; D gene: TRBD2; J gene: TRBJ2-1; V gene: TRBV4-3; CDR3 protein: CASSQTAGLAGYNEQFF; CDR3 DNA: TGCGCCAGCAGCCAAACAGCGGGACTAGCGGGGTACAATGAGCAGTTCTTC
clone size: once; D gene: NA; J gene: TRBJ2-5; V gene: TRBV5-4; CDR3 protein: CASSLQQETQYF; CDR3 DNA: TGTGCCAGCAGCTTGCAACAAGAGACCCAGTACTTC
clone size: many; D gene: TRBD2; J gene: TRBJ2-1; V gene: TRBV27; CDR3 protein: CATAWAPGLAYNEQFF; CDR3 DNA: TGTGCCACCGCTTGGGCCCCGGGACTAGCCTACAATGAGCAGTTCTTC
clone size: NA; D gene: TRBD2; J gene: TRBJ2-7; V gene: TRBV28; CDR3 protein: CASGLAGYEQYF; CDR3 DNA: TGTGCCAGCGGACTAGCGGGATACGAGCAGTACTTC
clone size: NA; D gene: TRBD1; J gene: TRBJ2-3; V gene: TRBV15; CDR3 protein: CATSRVRGFGTDTQYF; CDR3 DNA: TGTGCCACCAGCAGAGTCAGGGGGTTCGGCACAGATACGCAGTATTTT
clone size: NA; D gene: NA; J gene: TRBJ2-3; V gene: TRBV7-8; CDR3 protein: CASSLVPPGFGTDTQYF; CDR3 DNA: TGTGCCAGCAGCTTAGTTCCCCCAGGGTTTGGGACAGATACGCAGTATTTT
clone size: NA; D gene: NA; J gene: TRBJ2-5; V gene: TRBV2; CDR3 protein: CASLGRVEGETQYF; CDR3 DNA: TGTGCCAGCTTGGGACGGGTCGAAGGGGAGACCCAGTACTTC
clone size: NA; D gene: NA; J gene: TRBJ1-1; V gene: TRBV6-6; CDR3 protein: CASTDLNTEAFF; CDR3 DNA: TGTGCCAGCACCGACCTGAACACTGAAGCTTTCTTT
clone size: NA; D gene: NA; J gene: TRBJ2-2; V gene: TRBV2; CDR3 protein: CASKRPRAGELFF; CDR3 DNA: TGTGCCAGCAAGCGTCCCCGGGCCGGGGAGCTGTTTTTT
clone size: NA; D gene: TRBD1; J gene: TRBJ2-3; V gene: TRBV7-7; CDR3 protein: CASSPNPTTGDTQYF; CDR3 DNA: TGTGCTAGCAGCCCCAACCCCACGACAGGGGATACGCAGTATTTT
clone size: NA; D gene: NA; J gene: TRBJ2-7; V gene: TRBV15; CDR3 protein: CATSRDLVGANEQYF; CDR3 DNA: TGTGCCACCAGCAGAGATCTCGTGGGAGCCAACGAGCAGTACTTC
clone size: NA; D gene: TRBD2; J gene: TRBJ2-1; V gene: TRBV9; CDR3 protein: CASSAGLAGIYNEQFF; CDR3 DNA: TGTGCCAGCAGCGCGGGACTAGCGGGGATATACAATGAGCAGTTCTTC
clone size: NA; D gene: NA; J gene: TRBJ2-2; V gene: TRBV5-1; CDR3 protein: CATRSAGELFF; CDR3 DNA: TGCGCCACCCGATCGGCCGGGGAGCTGTTTTTT
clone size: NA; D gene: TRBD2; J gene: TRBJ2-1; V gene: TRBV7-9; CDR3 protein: CASSSLGAGLTYNEQFF; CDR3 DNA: TGTGCCAGCAGCTCCCTCGGAGCGGGACTGACCTACAATGAGCAGTTCTTC
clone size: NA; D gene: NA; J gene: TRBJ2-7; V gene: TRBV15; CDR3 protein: CATSRDAATVGEQYF; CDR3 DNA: TGTGCCACCAGCAGGGACGCGGCCACGGTGGGGGAGCAGTACTTC
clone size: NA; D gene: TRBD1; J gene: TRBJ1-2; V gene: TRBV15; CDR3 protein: CATSVDRGRIGYTF; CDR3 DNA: TGTGCCACCAGCGTAGACAGGGGGCGGATTGGCTACACCTTC
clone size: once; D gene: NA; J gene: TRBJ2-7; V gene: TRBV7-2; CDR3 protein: CASSLDGTIPYEQYF; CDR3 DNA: TGTGCCAGCAGCTTAGACGGGACGATCCCCTACGAGCAGTACTTC
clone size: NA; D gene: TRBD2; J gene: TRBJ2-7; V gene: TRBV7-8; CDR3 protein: CASSISTSGRPSSYEQYF; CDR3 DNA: TGTGCCAGCAGCATATCGACTAGCGGGAGGCCCTCTTCTTACGAGCAGTACTTC
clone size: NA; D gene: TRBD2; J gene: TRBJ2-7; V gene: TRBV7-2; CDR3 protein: CASSSREGRAEQYF; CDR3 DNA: TGTGCCAGCAGCTCGCGGGAGGGCCGCGCCGAGCAGTACTTC
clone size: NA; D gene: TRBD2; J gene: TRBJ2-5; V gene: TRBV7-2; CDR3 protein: CASSLSSGRTQETQYF; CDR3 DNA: TGTGCCAGCAGCTTATCTAGCGGGAGGACCCAAGAGACCCAGTACTTC
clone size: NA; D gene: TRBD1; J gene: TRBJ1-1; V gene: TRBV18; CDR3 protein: CATKRRGLMDTEAFF; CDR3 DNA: TGTGCCACCAAACGGAGGGGGCTAATGGACACTGAAGCTTTCTTT
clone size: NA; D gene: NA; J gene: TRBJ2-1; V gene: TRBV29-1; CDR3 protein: CSVIAWNRVEQFF; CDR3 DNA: TGCAGCGTCATAGCGTGGAATCGCGTTGAGCAGTTCTTC
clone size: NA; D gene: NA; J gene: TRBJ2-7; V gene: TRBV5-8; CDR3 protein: CASSLAIYEQYF; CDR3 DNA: TGTGCCAGCAGCTTGGCCATCTACGAGCAGTACTTC
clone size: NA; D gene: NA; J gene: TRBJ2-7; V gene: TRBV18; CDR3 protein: CASSPRDNSYEQYF; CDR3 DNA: TGTGCCAGCTCACCACGGGACAACTCCTACGAGCAGTACTTC